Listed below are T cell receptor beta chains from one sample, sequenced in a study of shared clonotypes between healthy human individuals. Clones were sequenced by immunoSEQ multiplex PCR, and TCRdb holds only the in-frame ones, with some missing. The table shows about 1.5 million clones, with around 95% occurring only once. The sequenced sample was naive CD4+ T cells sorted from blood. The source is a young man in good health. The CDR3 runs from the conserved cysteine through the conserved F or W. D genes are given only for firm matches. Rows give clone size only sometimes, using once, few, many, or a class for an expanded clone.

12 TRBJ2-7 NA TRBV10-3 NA CAISEVGYEQYF TGTGCCATCAGTGAGGTCGGCTACGAGCAGTACTTC
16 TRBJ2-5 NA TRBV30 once CAWSSYRGRPGETQYF TGTGCCTGGAGCTCATATCGGGGGAGGCCGGGAGAGACCCAGTACTTC
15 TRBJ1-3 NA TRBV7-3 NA CASSQSPGVGNTIYF TGTGCCAGCAGCCAGAGCCCAGGGGTGGGAAACACCATATATTTT
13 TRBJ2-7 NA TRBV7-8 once CASSKGRGTEQYF TGTGCCAGCAGCAAAGGACGGGGCACCGAGCAGTACTTC
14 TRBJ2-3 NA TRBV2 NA CASSRPPRTDTQYF TGTGCCAGCAGTCGACCACCTCGCACAGATACGCAGTATTTT
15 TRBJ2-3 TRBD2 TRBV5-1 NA CASSPTPGTTKRQYF TGCGCCAGCAGCCCGACCCCCGGGACTACCAAACGTCAGTATTTT
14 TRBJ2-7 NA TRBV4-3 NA CASSQVLLSYEQYF TGCGCCAGCAGCCAAGTGCTCCTCAGCTACGAGCAGTACTTC
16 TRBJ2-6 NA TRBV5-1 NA CASSLGRRSGANVLTF TGCGCCAGCAGCCTGGGTCGGCGCTCTGGGGCCAACGTCCTGACTTTC
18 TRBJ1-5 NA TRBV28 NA CASSYETIPAWGGQPQHF TGTGCCAGTAGTTATGAAACTATACCGGCCTGGGGCGGTCAGCCCCAGCATTTT
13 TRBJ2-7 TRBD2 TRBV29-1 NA CSVVGTSVYEQYF TGCAGCGTTGTGGGGACTAGCGTCTACGAGCAGTACTTC
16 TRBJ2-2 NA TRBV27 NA CASRHADRYYTGELFF TGTGCCAGCAGGCACGCGGACAGATATTACACCGGGGAGCTGTTTTTT
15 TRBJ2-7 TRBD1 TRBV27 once CASSLARDSSYEQYF TGTGCCAGCAGTTTAGCTCGGGACAGCTCCTACGAGCAGTACTTC
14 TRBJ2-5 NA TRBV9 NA CASSPKGSLGTQYF TGTGCCAGCAGCCCAAAAGGTAGCTTGGGGACCCAGTACTTC
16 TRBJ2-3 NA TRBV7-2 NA CASSLATGVRTDTQYF TGTGCCAGCAGCTTAGCGACGGGAGTTAGAACAGATACGCAGTATTTT
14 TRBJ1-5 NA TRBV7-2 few CASSQSLGNQPQHF TGTGCCAGCAGTCAAAGTTTGGGCAATCAGCCCCAGCATTTT
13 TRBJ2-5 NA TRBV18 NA CASSLGQQETQYF TGTGCCAGCTCATTAGGACAGCAAGAGACCCAGTACTTC
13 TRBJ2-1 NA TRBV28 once CASSFLRTREQFF TGTGCCAGCAGTTTCCTCCGGACAAGAGAGCAGTTCTTC
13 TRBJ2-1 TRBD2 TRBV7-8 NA CASLPGGLNEQFF TGTGCCAGCCTTCCGGGGGGATTGAATGAGCAGTTCTTC
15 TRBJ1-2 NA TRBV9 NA CASSVAPAAEGGYTF TGTGCCAGCAGCGTAGCTCCGGCTGCAGAGGGTGGCTACACCTTC
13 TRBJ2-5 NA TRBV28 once CASSLGGQETQYF TGTGCCAGCAGTTTAGGCGGACAAGAGACCCAGTACTTC
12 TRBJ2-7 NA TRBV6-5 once CASWDRPYEQYF TGTGCCAGCTGGGACCGACCCTACGAGCAGTACTTC
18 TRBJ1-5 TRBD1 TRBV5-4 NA CASSLGLNRGLSNQPQHF TGTGCCAGCAGCTTGGGATTAAACAGGGGATTAAGCAATCAGCCCCAGCATTTT
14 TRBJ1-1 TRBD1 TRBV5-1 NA CASSSGTGNTEAFF TGCGCCAGCAGCTCGGGGACAGGGAACACTGAAGCTTTCTTT
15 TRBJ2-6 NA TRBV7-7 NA CASSLSLSGANVLTF TGTGCCAGCAGCTTATCTCTCTCTGGGGCCAACGTCCTGACTTTC
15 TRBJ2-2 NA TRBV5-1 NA CASSSSDRGTGELFF TGCGCCAGCAGCTCATCGGACCGCGGCACCGGGGAGCTGTTTTTT
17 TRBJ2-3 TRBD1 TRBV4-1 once CASASGTGGVGTDTQYF TGCGCCAGCGCTTCCGGGACAGGGGGCGTGGGCACAGATACGCAGTATTTT
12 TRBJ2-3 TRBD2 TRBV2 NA CASGREADTQYF TGTGCCAGCGGGAGGGAGGCAGATACGCAGTATTTT
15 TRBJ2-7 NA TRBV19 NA CASSIERSMTYEQYF TGTGCCAGTAGTATAGAACGCAGTATGACCTACGAGCAGTACTTC
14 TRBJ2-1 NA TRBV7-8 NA CASSPGRERFEQFF TGTGCCAGCAGCCCCGGGCGGGAACGGTTTGAGCAGTTCTTC
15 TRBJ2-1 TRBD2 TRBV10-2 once CASSVGLAGYNEQFF TGCGCCAGCAGTGTGGGACTAGCGGGTTACAATGAGCAGTTCTTC
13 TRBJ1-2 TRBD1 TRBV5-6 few CASSQDRGYGYTF TGTGCCAGCAGTCAGGACAGGGGGTATGGCTACACCTTC